What follows are 4 T cell receptor beta chains derived from one specimen sequenced in a study of Ad26.COV2.S vaccination and SARS-CoV-2 variants (dated by TCRdb to the early 2020s). The treatment or condition label here, explained by the study, means: around 19 received Ad26.COV2.S at low or high dose, single or two shots; roughly five received placebo; per-sample allocation not given. For vaccine and placebo recipients, the sequenced repertoires came from samples collected on day 63 after the first injection. Library creation used the immunoSEQ multiplex PCR assay. TCRdb took over this immuneACCESS table, retaining in-frame rearrangements with V and J assigned. Such tables are incomplete; in checked studies, under half of the missing clones stem from an unresolved V gene, and the remainder is unexplained. The sample profile shows hundreds of thousands of clones; around 87% of them were found once. Together, the top ten hold over 2.5% of the sample.

The specimen was peripheral blood, collected in a trial of Ad26.COV2.S vaccine versus placebo. The receptors stem from a person aged 18 to 65 who received the Ad26.COV2.S COVID-19 vaccine or a placebo.

The chain uses TRBV29-1 and TRBJ2-7; 7 nucleotides match TRBD1. Germline V gives CDR1 SQVTM, CDR2 ANQGSEA. There are 15 residues in the CDR3. The V segment lost 2 bases and the J segment 1 base; nucleotides outside the gene matches: 8. CDR3 protein: CSVETSGDSSYEQYF. The CDR3 coding sequence is TGCAGCGTTGAAACATCAGGGGACAGTTCCTACGAGCAGTACTTC.

The chain uses TRBV9 and TRBJ1-2; D is unresolved. The V gene lost 3 bases and the J gene lost 4 bases, with 7 bases spanning the gap. Germline CDR1 SGDLS, CDR2 YYNGEE. The CDR3 totals 12 residues. The CDR3 spells CASSASGYGYTF. In nucleotides, the CDR3 is TGTGCCAGCAGCGCATCCGGCTATGGCTACACCTTC.

The chain combines TRBV15 with TRBJ2-2, with D unresolved. The CDR3 consists of 14 residues. CDR1 is LNHNV, CDR2 YYDKDF, per germline (reference sequence). Trimming shortened V by 1 base and J by 2 bases, and 5 bases separated the two germline ends. As DNA, the CDR3 is TGTGCCACCAGCAGAGGTATCAACACCGGGGAGCTGTTTTTT. It specifies CATSRGINTGELFF.

The chain employs TRBV11-2 and TRBJ2-3; D is unresolved. This CDR3 spans 14 amino acids. V was pared by 3 bases and J by 1 base, with 8 bases between. CDR1 is SGHAT and CDR2 is FQNNGV in the germline V gene. The CDR3 nucleotides are TGTGCCAGCAGCTTTACGCGAGGCACAGATACGCAGTATTTT. This gives the protein CASSFTRGTDTQYF.